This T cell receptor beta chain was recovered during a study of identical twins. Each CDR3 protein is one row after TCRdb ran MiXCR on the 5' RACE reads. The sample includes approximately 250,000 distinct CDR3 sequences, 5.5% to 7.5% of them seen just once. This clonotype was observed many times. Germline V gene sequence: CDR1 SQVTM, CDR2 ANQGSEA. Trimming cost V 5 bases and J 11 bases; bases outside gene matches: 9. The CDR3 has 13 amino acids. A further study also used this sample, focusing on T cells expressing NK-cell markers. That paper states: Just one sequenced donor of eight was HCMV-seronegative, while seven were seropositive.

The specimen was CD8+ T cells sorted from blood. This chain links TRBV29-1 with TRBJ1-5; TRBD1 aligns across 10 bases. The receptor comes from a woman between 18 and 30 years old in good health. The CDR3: CSVPSDRGDAQHF. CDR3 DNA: TGCAGCGTTCCCTCGGACAGGGGGGATGCCCAGCATTTT.